The subject of this entry is one T cell receptor (beta chain). The target antigen is unknown. These data originate in a study of human T cells and chemical hapten exposure. Study-level background: Each week of the roughly 23-week study, patients had diphenylcyclopropenone applied to the scalp.

From the RACE reads, TCRdb called clonotypes with MiXCR, one entry per CDR3 protein. The sample yields around 50,000 distinct CDR3 sequences, around 9.4% seen once. This CDR3 is built from 14 residues. The germline CDR1 and CDR2 sequences are MGHRA and YSYEKL. The V and J ends lost 4 bases and 4 bases respectively, with 13 bases between them. The study, taken as a whole, reports: Patch test scores rose with PT1 expanded TCR counts, a positive correlation.

Specified time point: patch test 2, 6 weeks after DPC sensitization. Specified treatment: therapeutic diphenylcyclopropenone sensitization with weekly scalp DPC. This sequence joins TRBV4-1 and TRBJ1-1; D may be TRBD1 (5 bases). The sample consisted of whole blood, taken in connection with sensitization to the hapten diphenylcyclopropenone (DPC). The receptor comes from a woman between 45 and 65 years old with alopecia areata. Some clones in this sample may be carry-over from other donors' samples. In DNA, the CDR3 is TGCGCCAGCAGCCTTCTAAGGGGCGGCACTGAAGCTTTCTTT. Protein product: CASSLLRGGTEAFF.